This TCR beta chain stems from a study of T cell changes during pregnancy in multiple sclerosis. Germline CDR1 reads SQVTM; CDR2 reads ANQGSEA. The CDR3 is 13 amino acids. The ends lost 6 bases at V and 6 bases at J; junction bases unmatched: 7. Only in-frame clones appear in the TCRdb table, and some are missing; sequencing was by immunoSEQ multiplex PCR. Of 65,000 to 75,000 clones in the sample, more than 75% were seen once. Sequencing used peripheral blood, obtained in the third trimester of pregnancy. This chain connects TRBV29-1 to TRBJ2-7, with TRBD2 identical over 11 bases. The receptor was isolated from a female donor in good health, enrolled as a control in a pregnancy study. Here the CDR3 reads CSVVGTSGGEQYF. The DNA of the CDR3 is TGCAGCGTCGTCGGGACTAGCGGAGGCGAGCAGTACTTC.